These 23 T cell receptor beta chains were all obtained from the same sample, sequenced in a study of control samples from healthy donors and cancer patients. Generated by immunoSEQ multiplex PCR, the TCRdb table keeps only in-frame clones and is missing some. The sample lists 80,000 to 100,000 clones; about nine tenths were seen once. Sequencing was performed on blood. These TCRs come from a human donor in good health. The donor label of this sample is uncertain.

About this clone itself: The same CDR3 can be traced to other DNA sequences in this sample. This rearrangement joins TRBV5-4 to TRBJ2-7, with 8 bases aligning to TRBD2. This CDR3 spans 15 amino acids. CDR1 and CDR2 from the germline V gene are SGHNT and YYREEE (reference sequence). The V segment lost 2 bases and the J segment 5 bases; nucleotides outside the gene matches: 9. This CDR3 is CASSLRTSGGHEQYF. The CDR3 DNA reads as TGTGCCAGCAGCTTACGAACTAGCGGCGGTCACGAGCAGTACTTC.

This clone was seen a few times. The chain's CDR3 is CASSPTGTNTGELFF. DNA of the CDR3: TGTGCCAGCAGCCCGACAGGAACGAACACCGGGGAGCTGTTTTTT. The rearrangement joins TRBV5-5 to TRBJ2-2; D possibly corresponds to TRBD1 (6 bases). The V and J ends lost 4 bases and 0 bases respectively, with 10 bases between them. The CDR3 is made up of 15 amino acids. Per germline, CDR1 SGHKS and CDR2 YYEKEE (reference sequence).

The chain carries TRBV29-1 and TRBJ1-2; D is possibly TRBD1 (5 bases). The V end lost 1 base, the J end lost 6 bases, and 6 bases lay between the germline ends. Germline assignment: CDR1 SQVTM and CDR2 ANQGSEA. The CDR3 contains 11 residues. This CDR3 reads CSVEGRDGYTF. CDR3 DNA: TGCAGCGTTGAAGGCAGGGATGGCTACACCTTC.

The V gene is TRBV3-1 (or the pseudogene TRBV3-2), the J gene TRBJ2-7; maybe TRBD2 (5 bases). The CDR3 totals 14 residues. The germline V and J ends were trimmed by 3 bases and 6 bases, with 15 bases remaining between them. Germline assignment: CDR1 LGHDT and CDR2 YNNKEL (reference sequence). The CDR3 sequence: CASSQGIAGGEQYV. CDR3 bases: TGTGCCAGCAGCCAGGGGATCGCGGGCGGCGAGCAGTACGTC.

This chain joins TRBV5-1 and TRBJ1-1; D unclear. CDR1 is SGHRS and CDR2 is YFSETQ in the germline V gene. This CDR3 is built from 15 residues. V was shortened by 4 bases and J by 1 base, with 14 bases between the two germline ends. CDR3 nucleotide sequence: TGCGCCAGCAGCCTGGGGTTCGGAAAGAACACTGAAGCTTTCTTT. This codes for CASSLGFGKNTEAFF.

The CDR3 DNA is TGTGCCAGCAGCTTAAGAGCTAATTCACCCCTCCACTTT. This gives the protein CASSLRANSPLHF. V gene TRBV7-3 combines with J gene TRBJ1-6, with unresolved D. Germline CDR1 SGHTA, CDR2 FQGTGA. With 1 base removed from V and 6 bases from J, the gap between germline ends came to 4 bases. This CDR3 is 13 amino acids long.

The rearrangement joins TRBV30 to TRBJ2-2; 10 nucleotides match TRBD2. The CDR3 is 16 residues long. Germline CDR1 is GTSNPN and CDR2 is SVGIG (reference sequence). J was trimmed by 2 bases and V by 0 bases; bases with no gene match: 3. CDR3 in amino acids: CAWSVKRGGNTGELFF. For the CDR3, the DNA is TGTGCCTGGAGTGTAAAGCGGGGGGGTAACACCGGGGAGCTGTTTTTT.

This rearrangement joins TRBV14 to TRBJ2-6; weak D call: TRBD1 (5 bases). The V and J ends lost 6 bases and 0 bases respectively, with 15 bases between them. The CDR3 runs to 17 residues. CDR1 SGHDN and CDR2 FVKESK come from the germline V gene. As DNA, the CDR3 is TGTGCCAGCAGTTTAGCCAGGGAACGCTCTGGGGCCAACGTCCTGACTTTC. Translated, it gives CASSLARERSGANVLTF.

V gene TRBV12-3 or TRBV12-4 combines with J gene TRBJ1-5; D remains unclear. The CDR3 is 13 residues long. Trimming removed 4 bases at V and 3 bases at J, with 7 bases between. For the CDR3, the DNA is TGTGCCAGCAGTTCGGGGATCAATCAGCCCCAGCATTTT. Its protein is CASSSGINQPQHF.

The CDR3, as DNA: TGTGCCAGTAGCCAAAGACTGGGGAGGCACACCGGGGAGCTGTTTTTT. It yields the protein CASSQRLGRHTGELFF. This sequence joins TRBV19 and TRBJ2-2, with D possibly being TRBD2 (6 bases). The CDR3 sequence is 16 residues long. Trimming took off 6 bases at V and 3 bases at J, with 17 bases between the two ends. Germline V gene data show CDR1 as LNHDA and CDR2 as SQIVND (reference sequence).

The chain employs TRBV7-2 and TRBJ1-1; D uncertain. The germline V gene has CDR1 SGHTA and CDR2 FQGNSA. This CDR3 has 14 residues. V lost 3 bases and J 3 bases, leaving 11 bases between the germline ends. The CDR3 loop is CASSLEVIYTEAFF. The CDR3 DNA follows: TGTGCCAGCAGCTTGGAGGTAATTTACACTGAAGCTTTCTTT. Combining the CDR3 with reference TRBV7-2 and TRBJ1-1 gives the whole variable domain GAGVSQSPSNKVTEKGKDVELRCDPISGHTALYWYRQSLGQGLEFLIYFQGNSAPDKSGLPSDRFSAERTGGSVSTLTIQRTQQEDSAVYLCASSLEVIYTEAFFGQGTRLTVV.

V usage is TRBV27 and J usage is TRBJ1-1; D is possibly TRBD1 (6 bases). The CDR3 totals 13 residues. The V and J ends lost 5 bases and 7 bases respectively, with 14 bases between them. Germline loops: CDR1 MNHEY, CDR2 SMNVEV (reference sequence). The CDR3 sequence: CASSPQGRGEAFF. In nucleotides, the CDR3 is TGTGCCAGCAGTCCTCAGGGGAGAGGTGAAGCTTTCTTT.

The chain uses TRBV9 and TRBJ1-2; 7 nucleotides match TRBD1. Germline values: CDR1 SGDLS, CDR2 YYNGEE. CDR3 length: 15 amino acids. Trimming at V came to 2 bases and at J to 2 bases, leaving 6 bases not matched to a gene. Here the CDR3 DNA reads TGTGCCAGCAGCGTCGAACCGGGACAGAACTATGGCTACACCTTC. This sequence encodes CASSVEPGQNYGYTF.

In this sample, this clone turned up once. Compared with germline, one end of the junction differs, possibly owing to a read error. This chain connects TRBV7-7 to TRBJ1-1; D is ambiguous. The CDR3 has 13 residues. Germline CDR1 is SSHAT and CDR2 is FNYEAQ (reference sequence). CDR3 nucleotide sequence: TGTGCTAGCAGCTTAGGAGAGGGAACTGAAGCTTTCTTT. It encodes CASSLGEGTEAFF.

This rearrangement joins TRBV5-1 to TRBJ2-1, with 10 nucleotides matching TRBD1. Germline values: CDR1 SGHRS, CDR2 YFSETQ. The V and J ends lost 0 bases and 5 bases, in that order; junction bases with no gene match: 5. The CDR3 covers 16 residues. The CDR3 coding sequence is TGCGCCAGCAGCTTGGGCCCCGGGACAGGGGACAATGAGCAGTTCTTC. It encodes CASSLGPGTGDNEQFF.

This chain links TRBV10-1 with TRBJ2-6; D remains ambiguous. CDR3 length equals 15 residues. Germline V lookup: CDR1 WNHNN, CDR2 SYGVQD (reference sequence). Trimming stripped 4 bases from V and 0 bases from J, with 7 bases between. The CDR3 loop is CASSGKSSGANVLTF. Here the CDR3 DNA reads TGCGCCAGCAGTGGAAAATCCTCTGGGGCCAACGTCCTGACTTTC.

The chain joins TRBV5-1 to TRBJ2-1, with D possibly matching TRBD2 (6 bases). This CDR3 contains 15 residues. The germline V gene has CDR1 SGHRS and CDR2 YFSETQ. The V and J ends lost 0 bases and 1 base respectively, with 8 bases between them. The CDR3 protein is CASSLDGGSYNEQFF. CDR3 sequence (DNA): TGCGCCAGCAGCTTGGACGGGGGTTCCTACAATGAGCAGTTCTTC.

The chain carries TRBV3-1 (or the pseudogene TRBV3-2) and TRBJ1-5; D not resolved. Germline V gene lookup returns CDR1 LGHDT and CDR2 YNNKEL (reference sequence). The CDR3 runs 13 residues. The V end was cut by 2 bases, the J end by 7 bases, with 9 bases between. The CDR3 nucleotides read TGTGCCAGCAGCCAATCACTGCGCCAGCCCCAGCATTTT. Amino acids: CASSQSLRQPQHF.

The chain carries TRBV12-3 or TRBV12-4 and TRBJ2-3; D gene ambiguous. The V end was cut by 6 bases, the J end by 6 bases, with 13 bases between. The CDR3 spans 13 residues. The CDR3, as DNA: TGTGCCAGCAGCCGAACCCAGAGGGATACGCAGTATTTT. Amino acid sequence: CASSRTQRDTQYF.

This chain connects TRBV7-6 to TRBJ1-2; 7 bases map to TRBD1. The CDR3 is 12 residues long. Germline CDR1 SGHVS, CDR2 FNYEAQ. The trim removed 5 bases at V and 8 bases at J, leaving 5 bases unmatched. The CDR3 sequence: CASSPTGDGYTF. The CDR3 DNA sequence: TGTGCCAGCAGCCCAACAGGGGACGGCTACACCTTC.

The chain uses TRBV19 and TRBJ1-2, with D uncertain. Germline-derived CDR1 and CDR2 are LNHDA and SQIVND (reference sequence). The CDR3 length is 16 residues. V gave up 8 bases and J gave up 4 bases, with 23 bases separating them. CDR3 region: CASSSRRQATSYGYTF. As DNA, the CDR3 is TGTGCCAGTTCATCTCGAAGGCAGGCCACGAGCTATGGCTACACCTTC.

The chain has TRBV18 and TRBJ1-4; 7 bases align to TRBD1. The CDR3 runs 15 residues. Germline-derived CDR1 and CDR2 are KGHSH and LQKENI. The V gene end was trimmed by 4 bases and the J gene end by 3 bases; junction bases not matched to a gene: 5. The CDR3 loop is CASSLMRGPNEKLFF. The CDR3 DNA is TGTGCCAGCTCACTGATGAGGGGGCCTAATGAAAAACTGTTTTTT.

The chain has TRBV30 and TRBJ1-1; D uncertain. Looked up from germline, CDR1 is GTSNPN and CDR2 is SVGIG (reference sequence). The CDR3 has 17 residues. Trimming cost V 1 base and J 0 bases, with 18 bases left between them. The CDR3, as DNA: TGTGCCTGGAGTGGCCAGAGGGAGGGCTCGATGAACACTGAAGCTTTCTTT. Amino acids: CAWSGQREGSMNTEAFF.